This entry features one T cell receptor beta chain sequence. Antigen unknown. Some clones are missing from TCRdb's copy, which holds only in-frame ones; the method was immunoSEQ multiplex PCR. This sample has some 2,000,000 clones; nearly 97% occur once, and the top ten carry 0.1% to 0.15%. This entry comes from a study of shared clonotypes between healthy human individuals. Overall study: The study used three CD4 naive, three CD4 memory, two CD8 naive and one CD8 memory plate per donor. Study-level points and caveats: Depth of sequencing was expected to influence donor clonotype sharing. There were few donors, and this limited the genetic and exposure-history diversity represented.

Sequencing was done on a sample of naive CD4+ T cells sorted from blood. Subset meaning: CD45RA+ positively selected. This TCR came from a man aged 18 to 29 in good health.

The CDR3 DNA sequence: TGTGCCAGCAGCTTACAGGGGGCTTGGCGGCACGAGCAGTACTTC. It encodes CASSLQGAWRHEQYF. This sequence joins TRBV7-2 and TRBJ2-7; 8 positions match TRBD1. Per the germline V gene, CDR1 is SGHTA and CDR2 is FQGNSA. The CDR3 is 15 amino acids. The trim removed 2 bases at V and 5 bases at J, leaving 8 bases unmatched.